This is a list of T cell receptor beta chains from one sample in a study of T-cell memory formation after mild COVID-19. TCRdb reanalysed the 5' RACE reads using MiXCR and keeps one entry per CDR3 protein. Counted here are 250,000 to 300,000 distinct CDR3 sequences, about 20% occurring once; the ten biggest clones make up more than 20%. The sequenced sample was PBMCs or a T cell subset sorted from them (not recorded which). The origin of the receptors is a man between 18 and 35 years old who had mild COVID-19 (a few samples of this study predate the infection). Cell type and time point are not known. The CDR3 runs from the conserved cysteine through the conserved F or W. Each record gives: V gene, CDR3 protein.

>TRBV23-1
CAVEVGTGDTGELFF
>TRBV6-5
CASSSWEEPNYGYTF
>TRBV7-6
CASSPAVAGGPDEQFF
>TRBV13
CASSLISGGPYEQYF
>TRBV6-1
CASSMRSGGYSNQPQHF
>TRBV19
CASSPGQGNYNEQFF
>TRBV20-1
CSASERGGTDTQYF
>TRBV20-1
CSASPGATDTQYF
>TRBV6-2/TRBV6-3
CASSYARTGDIEQYF
>TRBV20-1
CSAQISTEAFF
>TRBV6-5
CASSYNGRGTDTQYF
>TRBV20-1
CSATLAPSTDTQYF
>TRBV7-8
CASSLIAGGSYEQYF
>TRBV5-1
CASSDDSITEAFF
>TRBV4-3
CASSQASGTGNEKLFF
>TRBV4-1
CASSQGPGYNSPLHF
>TRBV11-2
CASTLTLGGEKLFF
>TRBV7-2
CASSLEPGGRQETQYF
>TRBV4-2
CASSQDVGDYGYTF
>TRBV11-1
CASSRRGRGQEEQFF
>TRBV5-4
CASSFEVAYTF
>TRBV2
CASSAQGNSNQPQHF
>TRBV19
CASSMHYRNTGELFF
>TRBV7-9
CASSLTGSAANEKLFF
>TRBV20-1
CSARDSLAGMAYNEQFF
>TRBV4-3
CASSQVGTGSDTQYF
>TRBV6-2/TRBV6-3
CASSQVRQGAGADTQYF
>TRBV18
CASSPRSLAGATGGANVLTF
>TRBV5-1
CASSPRLESTDTQYF
>TRBV20-1
CSAREPGNLNTEAFF
>TRBV20-1
CSASSRRETQYF
>TRBV19
CASTPKRGWETQYF
>TRBV20-1
CSATWGILAKNIQYF
>TRBV27
CASSFPGADQPQHF
>TRBV6-5
CASSTDREANYGYTF
>TRBV7-9
CASSSGRSVNEKLFF
>TRBV19
CASSMAMNTEAFF
>TRBV6-5
CASSYSGTGFNSPLHF
>TRBV7-2
CASSKRVNTEAFF
>TRBV2
CASSASTGTNEQFF
>TRBV29-1
CSVGLASYTRDTQYF
>TRBV20-1
CSASSPNTDVEKLFF
>TRBV4-1
CASSQPRTGEAIQYF
>TRBV5-1
CASSLAGQENQPQHF
>TRBV5-1
CASSPRHFANEKLFF
>TRBV6-5
CASSWDNTDTQYF